The 27 T cell receptor beta chains below were found in one sample sequenced in a study of T cell changes during pregnancy in multiple sclerosis. The data were produced by immunoSEQ multiplex PCR, yet TCRdb's version contains in-frame clones alone and is incomplete. The sample has about 60,000 clones; under 95% are singletons. Specimen: CD4+ T cells from peripheral blood mononuclear cells, collected after pregnancy. The receptors shown here come from a female donor in good health, enrolled as a control in a pregnancy study.

The chain has TRBV6-6 and TRBJ2-5; 10 bases map to TRBD1. The J call may be faulty, since TRBJ2-7 better matches the DNA end. Germline CDR1 reads MNHNY; CDR2 reads SVGAGI (reference sequence). CDR3 size: 15 residues. The CDR3 nucleotides are TGTGCCAGCAGTTACCCCGGACAGGGGGCCTACGAGCAGTACTTC. It specifies CASSYPGQGAYEQYF.

The rearrangement joins TRBV19 to TRBJ1-1; the match to TRBD1 covers 11 bases. CDR3 size: 13 residues. J was trimmed by 12 bases and V by 2 bases; bases with no gene match: 5. Germline V lookup: CDR1 LNHDA, CDR2 SQIVND (reference sequence). CDR3 in amino acids: CASSINGQGATFF. The CDR3 DNA reads as TGTGCCAGTAGTATAAACGGACAGGGGGCGACTTTCTTT.

This chain connects TRBV7-2 to TRBJ1-5, with 7 bases identical to TRBD1. CDR3 length equals 17 residues. After removal of 5 bases from V and 2 bases from J, the junction contained 12 bases not matched to a gene. From germline, CDR1 is SGHTA and CDR2 FQGNSA. The CDR3 bases are TGTGCCAGCAGCCTTAGGACAGGCTCTCAGGGCAATCAGCCCCAGCATTTT. Protein sequence: CASSLRTGSQGNQPQHF.

The rearrangement links TRBV2 to TRBJ2-3; 7 positions agree with TRBD2. Losses at the gene ends were 4 bases for V and 3 bases for J; bases not matched to a gene: 7. There are 15 residues in the CDR3. The germline gives CDR1 SNHLY, CDR2 FYNNEI. The CDR3 loop reads CASSVGLAVTDTQYF. CDR3 coding DNA: TGTGCCAGCAGTGTGGGCCTAGCGGTAACAGATACGCAGTATTTT.

The CDR3, as DNA: TGTGCCAGCAGCTTTCGGACAGGGGGCGCAGATACGCAGTATTTT. This encodes CASSFRTGGADTQYF. The rearrangement uses TRBV11-3 and TRBJ2-3; 11 nucleotides match TRBD1. Germline trimming cut 3 bases from V and 4 bases from J; bases unmatched to any gene: 3. Germline V gives CDR1 SGHNT, CDR2 YENEEA. The CDR3 consists of 15 residues.

The chain links TRBV6-5 to TRBJ2-5; a weak D match, TRBD1 (5 bases). V was clipped by 0 bases and J by 5 bases, with 13 bases between them. From germline, CDR1 is MNHEY and CDR2 SVGAGI. The CDR3 has 15 residues. CDR3 amino acids: CASSYSGRVGETQYF. Written as DNA, the CDR3 is TGTGCCAGCAGTTACTCGGGCAGGGTCGGGGAGACCCAGTACTTC.

V usage is TRBV15 and J usage is TRBJ2-3, with TRBD2 matching over 9 bases. CDR1 is LNHNV and CDR2 is YYDKDF in the germline V gene (reference sequence). The CDR3 has 17 residues. After removal of 2 bases from V and 5 bases from J, the junction contained 11 bases not matched to a gene. The CDR3 DNA reads as TGTGCCACCAGCAGACCCCCTAGCGGGGAGGGTAGAGATACGCAGTATTTT. It is translated as CATSRPPSGEGRDTQYF.

J is TRBJ2-1 and V is TRBV29-1; 11 nucleotides line up with TRBD2. Trimming removed 3 bases from V and 0 bases from J; junction bases left unmatched: 10. From germline, CDR1 is SQVTM and CDR2 ANQGSEA. This CDR3 comprises 18 residues. The CDR3 loop reads CSVDRLLAGASSYNEQFF. In DNA form, the CDR3 reads TGCAGCGTTGATCGCCTACTAGCGGGGGCCAGCTCCTACAATGAGCAGTTCTTC.

This clone has more than one count but fewer than ten. The rearrangement uses TRBV18 and TRBJ1-1; D remains ambiguous. The CDR3 consists of 15 residues. Germline V gene data show CDR1 as KGHSH and CDR2 as LQKENI. The germline V and J ends were trimmed by 6 bases and 3 bases, with 17 bases remaining between them. As DNA, the CDR3 is TGTGCCAGCTCGTACGCGCGGGTCGTGGACACTGAAGCTTTCTTT. It translates to CASSYARVVDTEAFF.

The chain links TRBV5-1 to TRBJ2-5, with 7 bases lining up with TRBD2. The junction had 2 bases not matched to a gene; V was cut back by 0 bases and J by 3 bases. Germline lookup yields CDR1 SGHRS and CDR2 YFSETQ. The CDR3 is 14 amino acids. Written as DNA, the CDR3 is TGCGCCAGCAGCTTGGCTCTAGCGGAAGAGACCCAGTACTTC. Its protein is CASSLALAEETQYF.

The gene calls are TRBV6-5 and TRBJ1-1; D not resolved. There are 14 residues in the CDR3. The germline CDR1 and CDR2 sequences are MNHEY and SVGAGI. The ends were cut back, 6 bases at V and 1 base at J, with 12 bases in the middle. As DNA, the CDR3 is TGTGCCAGCAGCAACGGTTACCAGAACACTGAAGCTTTCTTT. The encoded protein is CASSNGYQNTEAFF.

V usage is TRBV6-5 and J usage is TRBJ1-5, with D tentatively TRBD1 (6 bases). The CDR3 totals 14 residues. Germline V gene lookup returns CDR1 MNHEY and CDR2 SVGAGI. V was clipped by 6 bases and J by 3 bases, with 12 bases between them. Written as DNA, the CDR3 is TGTGCCAGCAGCCGGGACAAATACAATCAGCCCCAGCATTTT. Translating gives CASSRDKYNQPQHF.

J is TRBJ2-3 and V is TRBV7-2; 7 bases map to TRBD1. Germline V CDR1 and CDR2: SGHTA, FQGNSA. Unmatched junction bases numbered 3, after V lost 1 base and J lost 5 bases. The CDR3 is 14 residues long. CDR3 DNA sequence: TGTGCCAGCAGCTTAGGAGGGGGCCGAGATACGCAGTATTTT. Amino acids: CASSLGGGRDTQYF.

The CDR3 region is CASSLLRAETEAFF. For the CDR3, the DNA is TGTGCCAGCAGCTTACTCAGGGCGGAGACTGAAGCTTTCTTT. The rearrangement links TRBV6-5 to TRBJ1-1, with D maybe TRBD1 (5 bases). V gave up 6 bases and J gave up 5 bases, with 16 bases separating them. CDR3 length equals 14 residues. CDR1 MNHEY and CDR2 SVGAGI come from the germline V gene.

V and J are TRBV4-1 and TRBJ1-5; unclear D gene. Trimming shortened V by 1 base and J by 5 bases, and 12 bases separated the two germline ends. The CDR3 has 15 residues. The germline V gene has CDR1 MGHRA and CDR2 YSYEKL. The CDR3 sequence: CASSQGAGRDQPQHF. CDR3 coding DNA: TGCGCCAGCAGCCAAGGGGCGGGTAGGGATCAGCCCCAGCATTTT.

CDR3 in amino acids: CSVNPSVKETQYF. CDR3 nucleotide sequence: TGCAGCGTAAATCCTAGCGTGAAAGAGACCCAGTACTTC. The gene calls are TRBV29-1 and TRBJ2-5; a weak D match, TRBD2 (6 bases). CDR1 and CDR2 from the germline V gene are SQVTM and ANQGSEA. The CDR3 totals 13 residues. V was shortened by 6 bases and J by 3 bases, with 14 bases between the two germline ends.

The V and J genes are TRBV11-3 and TRBJ2-1; 8 positions agree with TRBD2. The CDR3 contains 14 residues. CDR1 SGHNT and CDR2 YENEEA come from the germline V gene. V trimming: 0 bases; J trimming: 10 bases; junction bases outside the gene matches: 5. CDR3 protein: CASSLEGTSGEQFF. The CDR3 nucleotides read TGTGCCAGCAGCTTAGAGGGGACTAGTGGGGAGCAGTTCTTC.

This clone has only a few counts. This chain uses TRBV4-2 with TRBJ1-6; no firm D call. The CDR3 loop spans 13 amino acids. Germline assignment: CDR1 LGHNA and CDR2 YNFKEQ. V lost 0 bases and J lost 13, with 10 bases in between. The CDR3 DNA sequence: TGTGCCAGCAGCCAAGAACTCGGGATGCCCCTCCACTTT. This codes for CASSQELGMPLHF.

CDR3 in DNA: TGTGCCAGCAGCCCCGACAGGGTCAATGGCTACACCTTC. Protein: CASSPDRVNGYTF. V is TRBV7-9 and J is TRBJ1-2; 7 bases agree with TRBD1. The CDR3 consists of 13 residues. Germline V gives CDR1 SEHNR, CDR2 FQNEAQ (reference sequence). V shed 5 bases and J 6 bases; nucleotides not matched to a gene: 6.

The chain recombines TRBV9 with TRBJ2-7; 9 nucleotides align to TRBD1. Trimming took 0 bases from V and 6 from J; bases not matched to a gene: 10. Germline V gene sequence: CDR1 SGDLS, CDR2 YYNGEE. The CDR3 runs 16 residues. DNA of the CDR3: TGTGCCAGCAGCGTAGCGGGGACAGGGTCGGCGGGCGAGCAGTACTTC. This gives the protein CASSVAGTGSAGEQYF.

This clone was seen a few times. The chain couples TRBV11-3 to TRBJ1-1; 9 bases line up with TRBD1. The CDR3 covers 15 residues. CDR1 is SGHNT, CDR2 YENEEA, per germline. Trimming at V came to 3 bases and at J to 1 base, leaving 3 bases not matched to a gene. The CDR3 DNA sequence: TGTGCCAGCAGCTTGATGACAGGGGGGAACACTGAAGCTTTCTTT. It encodes CASSLMTGGNTEAFF. Full variable domain (missing parts from reference TRBV11-3 and TRBJ1-1): EAGVVQSPRYKIIEKKQPVAFWCNPISGHNTLYWYLQNLGQGPELLIRYENEEAVDDSQLPKDRFSAERLKGVDSTLKIQPAELGDSAVYLCASSLMTGGNTEAFFGQGTRLTVV.

The V call is TRBV14, the J call TRBJ1-5, with D possibly TRBD1 on 5 matching bases. CDR3 length: 13 amino acids. The germline V gene has CDR1 SGHDN and CDR2 FVKESK. V was trimmed by 3 bases and J by 5 bases, leaving 8 bases between them. The CDR3 here is CASSQGGDQPQHF. The CDR3 nucleotides are TGTGCCAGCAGCCAGGGAGGGGATCAGCCCCAGCATTTT.

The gene calls are TRBV21-1 and TRBJ1-5; the D call in the table, TRBD1, was not verified against the DNA. TRBV21-1 is a pseudogene. The CDR3 runs 19 residues. The CDR3 reads CASSTQPLNRERVYQPQHF. The CDR3 coding sequence is TGTGCCAGCAGCACTCAACCCTTAAACAGGGAGAGGGTTTATCAGCCCCAGCATTTT.

The rearrangement uses TRBV7-2 and TRBJ2-3; possible D gene TRBD1, 5 bases. Trimming took 5 bases from V and 0 from J, leaving 12 bases between them. The CDR3 totals 15 residues. CDR1 is SGHTA, CDR2 FQGNSA, per germline. DNA for the CDR3: TGTGCCAGCAGCAACCAGGGTTTAAGCACAGATACGCAGTATTTT. Translation gives CASSNQGLSTDTQYF. Full variable domain (missing parts from reference TRBV7-2 and TRBJ2-3): GAGVSQSPSNKVTEKGKDVELRCDPISGHTALYWYRQSLGQGLEFLIYFQGNSAPDKSGLPSDRFSAERTGGSVSTLTIQRTQQEDSAVYLCASSNQGLSTDTQYFGPGTRLTVL.

The rearrangement uses TRBV7-2 and TRBJ1-2; 8 bases line up with TRBD1. The CDR3 totals 15 residues. CDR1 and CDR2 from the germline V gene are SGHTA and FQGNSA. V was clipped by 4 bases and J by 8 bases; unmatched bases: 12. The CDR3 here is CASSSYRGEVEGYTF. The CDR3 DNA follows: TGTGCCAGCAGCTCGTACAGGGGGGAAGTAGAGGGCTACACCTTC.

The chain has TRBV4-3 and TRBJ2-6; D might be TRBD2 (6 bases). The CDR3 extends over 16 amino acids. In germline, CDR1 is LGHNA, CDR2 YSLEER. Trimming stripped 4 bases from V and 2 bases from J, with 12 bases between. CDR3 in DNA: TGCGCCAGCAGCCTCCTAACGGGGGCTGGGGCCAACGTCCTGACTTTC. Encoded protein: CASSLLTGAGANVLTF.

This clone is a singleton in its sample. The rearrangement uses TRBV4-2 and TRBJ2-2; D gene unclear. The CDR3 loop spans 15 amino acids. Trimming took 0 bases from V and 1 from J, leaving 6 bases between them. Germline-derived CDR1 and CDR2 are LGHNA and YNFKEQ. The CDR3: CASSQDRGNTGELFF. The CDR3 DNA reads TGTGCCAGCAGCCAAGATCGAGGGAACACCGGGGAGCTGTTTTTT.